This TCR beta chain was recorded in a study of radiotherapy plus CTLA-4 blockade in lung cancer. Study-level information: Objective responses were seen in 15% to 20% of patients, disease control in 25% to 35%.

Some clones are missing from TCRdb's copy, which holds only in-frame ones; the method was immunoSEQ multiplex PCR. This sample has about 110,000 clones; approximately 81% occur once, and the top ten carry roughly 2.3%. Focal radiation was given together with CTLA-4 blockade (ipilimumab) to patients with chemo-refractory metastatic non-small-cell lung cancer. CDR3 size: 15 residues. Germline V gene lookup returns CDR1 SGHAT and CDR2 FQNNGV. Trimming cost V 4 bases and J 8 bases; bases outside gene matches: 6. J is TRBJ1-6 and V is TRBV11-2, with 9 positions matching TRBD1. The receptor comes from a human donor with non-small cell lung cancer that progressed on radiotherapy plus ipilimumab. Some clones in this sample may be carry-over from other donors' samples. The material sequenced was peripheral blood, taken from a patient treated with radiotherapy plus ipilimumab. The CDR3, as DNA: TGTGCCAGCAGCTCCGGACAGGGGTCCTATTCACCCCTCCACTTT. Protein product: CASSSGQGSYSPLHF.